The present T cell receptor beta chain was sequenced within a study of CD8+ T cells in alopecia areata (dated 2018 in TCRdb). For the study in its entirety: The treated patients took part in an open-label pilot trial in which moderate-to-severe alopecia areata was treated with oral tofacitinib at 5 to 10 mg twice daily. On the human side, TCRbeta sequencing was run on scalp tissue and on sorted CD4+ and CD8+ peripheral blood T cells from healthy controls and from alopecia areata patients with either patchy or totalis/universalis disease. Tofacitinib was administered for 6 to 18 months, and 6 months of follow-up off drug were then conducted to assess delayed response and recurrence. Scalp clonality was compared among normal scalp (n=4), patchy alopecia areata scalp (n=8), and alopecia totalis/universalis scalp (n=8). In treated patients, disease severity was measured using the SALT score, which gives the percentage of scalp surface area affected. High-throughput TCRbeta sequencing was used to examine T cell clonal expansion in alopecia areata in both the C3H/HeJ mouse model and human patients. Amplification of TCRbeta CDR3 regions was done by immunoSEQ multiplex PCR using 35 Vbeta forward primers and 13 Jbeta reverse primers. Patients on tofacitinib were biopsied at baseline and after 4 and 24 weeks of treatment, and several of the patients also had a later scalp biopsy. RNA was extracted with the PAXgene miRNA kit for fixed scalp, the miRNeasy kit for PBMCs, and the RNeasy kit for mouse skin.

The full study reports these points: TCR sequences shared between patients were less clear than in mice, possibly partly because of HLA diversity in the patient population. Many expanded lesional clones were found to persist in scalp and blood during tofacitinib treatment, and relapse after treatment cessation may be partly explained by this persistence. Resident alphabeta T cells in normal human skin are also sequenced, complicating scalp TCR repertoire analysis, unlike mouse skin dominated by gammadelta T cells. Because the treated cohort was small and had just a single nonresponder, larger studies are needed to establish links between baseline CD8+ expansion and response. With tofacitinib, both scalp clonality and the number of expanded CD8+ clones among the top 100 scalp clones went down significantly. Higher clonality and more expanded CD8+ clones were observed in lesional scalp than in normal scalp, particularly in alopecia totalis/universalis, a finding suggestive of antigenic drive.

In light of the paper, this sample's time point label describes: less than 25 weeks on oral tofacitinib. What this sample's treatment or condition label stands for: oral pan-JAK inhibitor, 5-10 mg twice daily. Peripheral blood and lesional scalp punch biopsies were obtained from patients with alopecia areata. PBMCs were separated by density centrifugation and stained for CD3, CD4 and CD8, after which CD4+ and CD8+ T cells were sorted on a FACSAria. The library came from the immunoSEQ multiplex PCR assay. For TCR sequencing, RNA was extracted from every sample and reverse transcribed into cDNA to serve as template. First-strand cDNA was synthesized using SuperScript III with a 2:1 mix of oligo-dT and random hexamers. A synthetic immune receptor repertoire was used to measure amplification bias, and any remaining bias was corrected computationally. For the original study's pipeline: Raw reads were preprocessed for error removal, and CDR3 was defined according to IMGT conventions as running from the conserved cysteine to phenylalanine. Clonality was calculated as 1 minus Shannon entropy normalized by log2 of the number of productive unique TCRs. CD4 or CD8 identity of scalp clones was inferred by cross-referencing scalp TCRbeta sequences with sorted blood CD4 and CD8 repertoires. Drawn from immuneACCESS, this table holds only the in-frame rearrangements with V and J called that TCRdb kept. Clones are partly lost; checked studies trace under half to an unresolved V gene and leave the rest unexplained. The D gene and trimming were derived from the DNA, and the V and J assignments and clone size from that table. The sample table records some 80,000 clones; around 67% of these occur just once. The ten top clones hold roughly a quarter of the sample.

At the junction V is shortened by 3 bases and J by 5 bases, with 10 bases in between. CDR1 and CDR2 (SEHNR, FQNEAQ) derive from the germline V gene (reference sequence). The CDR3 goes from the cysteine to the phenylalanine over 13 residues. Only the CDR3 DNA is retained, 39 bases long and in frame from the first base. This clone came up a few times. Its antigen has not been determined. Per-nucleotide qualities are absent, and no much larger clonotype sits a single base away. The sample in question was CD8+ T cells sorted from blood, obtained at week 24, from a patient treated with tofacitinib. The receptor's source is a human donor with alopecia areata. The chain is encoded by TRBV7-9 joined to TRBJ2-5, with the D gene call left open. The sequence in DNA is TGTGCCAGCAGCTTTGTTTTATCGGAGACCCAGTACTTC. It codes for CASSFVLSETQYF. Reference TRBV7-9 and TRBJ2-5 genes cover what lies past the CDR3, so the full variable domain is DTGVSQNPRHKITKRGQNVTFRCDPISEHNRLYWYRQTLGQGPEFLTYFQNEAQLEKSRLLSDRFSAERPKGSFSTLEIQRTEQGDSAMYLCASSFVLSETQYFGPGTRLLVL.